This passage covers 11 T cell receptor beta chains from one sample sequenced in a study of blood T cell repertoires in COVID-19. TCRdb's table, derived via immunoSEQ multiplex PCR, lists solely in-frame clones and lacks some. The data show tens of thousands of clones, with more than 80% seen just once and 5.1% held by the top ten. The specimen was peripheral blood. Source of these receptors: a man older than 75 with acute or convalescent COVID-19.

The chain joins TRBV5-4 to TRBJ2-7; a weak D match, TRBD1 (6 bases). V lost 0 bases to trimming and J lost 3 bases, with 13 bases between them. Germline V gene data show CDR1 as SGHNT and CDR2 as YYREEE (reference sequence). CDR3 size: 15 residues. As DNA, the CDR3 is TGTGCCAGCAGCTTGGTAGTGGGCAGGGGCTACGAGCAGTACTTC. It yields the protein CASSLVVGRGYEQYF.

The chain links TRBV6-1 to TRBJ2-2, with TRBD1 identical over 8 bases. After removal of 6 bases from V and 3 bases from J, the junction contained 0 bases not matched to a gene. The CDR3 has 13 amino acids. The germline V gene has CDR1 MNHNS and CDR2 SASEGT. This CDR3 reads CASRTGDTGELFF. Here the CDR3 DNA reads TGTGCCAGCAGGACAGGGGACACCGGGGAGCTGTTTTTT.

The rearrangement uses TRBV24-1 and TRBJ2-1; TRBD1 matches 8 bases. The V gene's germline CDR1 is KGHDR and CDR2 SFDVKD. V dropped 4 bases and J dropped 7; count of bases not matched to a gene: 11. The CDR3 sequence is 16 residues long. DNA of the CDR3: TGTGCCACCAGTGACCTGGACAGGGCCACAAATAATGAGCAGTTCTTC. It specifies CATSDLDRATNNEQFF.

V is TRBV4-2 and J is TRBJ1-5; TRBD1 might be the D (5 bases). CDR3 length equals 15 residues. Germline CDR1 LGHNA, CDR2 YNFKEQ. The V gene lost 8 bases and the J gene lost 0 bases, with 14 bases spanning the gap. The CDR3 DNA reads as TGTGCCAGCTGCCCGGTACAGGATAGCAATCAGCCCCAGCATTTT. This translates into CASCPVQDSNQPQHF.

V gene TRBV18 combines with J gene TRBJ1-1; D might be TRBD1 (5 bases). The CDR3 contains 13 residues. CDR1 and CDR2 (germline): KGHSH, LQKENI. V lost 3 bases and J 2 bases, leaving 7 bases between the germline ends. The DNA of the CDR3 is TGTGCCAGCTCACCCCAGGGAAACACTGAAGCTTTCTTT. Protein product: CASSPQGNTEAFF.

This clone has only a few counts. The V gene is TRBV11-3, the J gene TRBJ2-2; TRBD1 might be the D (5 bases). Germline values: CDR1 SGHNT, CDR2 YENEEA. The CDR3 spans 14 residues. Deletions cut 6 bases from V and 7 bases from J, with 15 bases between. Here the CDR3 DNA reads TGTGCCAGCAGGCTATCAGGGTTAAGCGGGGAGCTGTTTTTT. It codes for CASRLSGLSGELFF.

The V and J genes are TRBV28 and TRBJ2-1, with D perhaps matching TRBD1 (6 bases). The CDR3 is made up of 15 amino acids. Germline V gives CDR1 MDHEN, CDR2 SYDVKM. The V and J ends lost 5 bases and 3 bases respectively, with 14 bases between them. As DNA, the CDR3 is TGTGCCAGCAGTCCACACCGACAGGTCTACAATGAGCAGTTCTTC. Translating it yields CASSPHRQVYNEQFF.

The chain links TRBV11-3 to TRBJ2-1, with a possible D match to TRBD1 (6 bases). Trimming took off 5 bases at V and 3 bases at J, with 11 bases between the two ends. Germline assignment: CDR1 SGHNT and CDR2 YENEEA. The CDR3 contains 14 residues. The CDR3 sequence is CASSGEGDYNEQFF. The CDR3 bases are TGTGCCAGCAGCGGAGAGGGGGACTACAATGAGCAGTTCTTC.

The chain couples TRBV7-2 to TRBJ2-5, with D perhaps TRBD2 (5 bases). The CDR3 extends over 14 amino acids. The V and J ends lost 2 bases and 6 bases respectively, with 13 bases between them. Germline V gene sequence: CDR1 SGHTA, CDR2 FQGNSA. The CDR3 coding sequence is TGTGCCAGCAGCTTAAGCGGCTTCCCAAAGACCCAGTACTTC. Protein sequence: CASSLSGFPKTQYF.

This clone was detected a few times. The chain links TRBV7-3 to TRBJ2-3; the D gene is possibly TRBD2 (7 bases). Looked up from germline, CDR1 is SGHTA and CDR2 is FQGTGA. CDR3 size: 16 residues. Trimming shortened V by 6 bases and J by 5 bases, and 21 bases separated the two germline ends. The chain's CDR3 is CASSPYTGGRLDTQYF. CDR3 nucleotide sequence: TGTGCCAGCAGTCCATATACCGGGGGGCGCCTAGATACGCAGTATTTT.

The chain is built from TRBV6-2 or TRBV6-3 and TRBJ1-5; 9 nucleotides agree with TRBD1. The CDR3 runs to 15 residues. Germline-derived CDR1 and CDR2 are MNHEY and SVGEGT. Trimming cost V 7 bases and J 3 bases; bases outside gene matches: 7. The CDR3 DNA is TGTGCCAGCACCCCCTGGGACAGGGTCAATCAGCCCCAGCATTTT. Translating it yields CASTPWDRVNQPQHF.